Listed below are T cell receptor beta chains from one sample, sequenced in a study of blood T cell repertoires in COVID-19. Assay: immunoSEQ multiplex PCR; the TCRdb copy retains only in-frame clones and omits some. This repertoire shows around 50,000 clones, about 79% found once; its top ten account for approximately 10%. The sample consisted of peripheral blood. These receptors all stem from a man older than 75 with COVID-19, enrolled during active disease. CDR3s include the opening cysteine and the closing phenylalanine or tryptophan. The D gene is left open where the match is weak. For some rows the clone size is stated as once, few or many, or as a class when expanded; others skip it.

J | D | V | size | CDR3 | DNA
TRBJ2-3 | NA | TRBV19 | NA | CASRWGPSTDTQYF | TGTGCCAGTAGGTGGGGGCCTAGCACAGATACGCAGTATTTT
TRBJ1-4 | NA | TRBV3-1/TRBV3-2 | NA | CASSQLALEKLFF | TGTGCCAGCAGCCAATTAGCTCTTGAAAAACTGTTTTTT
TRBJ1-1 | TRBD1 | TRBV11-2 | NA | CASSADRVWVTEAFF | TGTGCCAGCAGCGCTGACAGGGTATGGGTCACTGAAGCTTTCTTT
TRBJ1-6 | NA | TRBV7-2 | NA | CASRSDSSYSPLHF | TGTGCCAGCAGGTCCGACAGTTCCTACTCACCCCTCCACTTT
TRBJ1-5 | NA | TRBV7-6 | NA | CASSLVENQPQHF | TGTGCCAGCAGCTTAGTAGAGAATCAGCCCCAGCATTTT
TRBJ2-5 | TRBD1 | TRBV9 | NA | CASSVGPYRGEETQYF | TGTGCCAGCAGCGTAGGCCCCTACAGGGGCGAAGAGACCCAGTACTTC
TRBJ2-5 | NA | TRBV5-1 | once | CASSSRGQQGGYQETQYF | TGCGCCAGCAGCTCCCGAGGGCAACAGGGAGGGTACCAAGAGACCCAGTACTTC
TRBJ1-2 | NA | TRBV11-1 | NA | CASSLGVGAHGYTF | TGTGCCAGCAGCTTAGGAGTGGGGGCGCATGGCTACACCTTC
TRBJ1-2 | TRBD1 | TRBV19 | once | CASSMRARGNDGYTF | TGTGCCAGTAGTATGAGGGCCAGGGGGAATGATGGCTACACCTTC
TRBJ1-4 | NA | TRBV10-2 | few | CASSATSANEKLFF | TGCGCCAGCAGTGCGACATCCGCTAATGAAAAACTGTTTTTT
TRBJ1-5 | NA | TRBV19 | NA | CASSTTLSPYTQPQHF | TGTGCCAGTAGTACAACATTGTCCCCATACACTCAGCCCCAGCATTTT
TRBJ1-4 | NA | TRBV5-6 | NA | CASSLRGGANEKLFF | TGTGCCAGCAGCCTCCGAGGGGGTGCTAATGAAAAACTGTTTTTT
TRBJ2-7 | NA | TRBV7-9 | NA | CASSLTTPYEQYF | TGTGCCAGCAGCTTAACTACCCCCTACGAGCAGTACTTC
TRBJ2-7 | TRBD1 | TRBV18 | NA | CASSLGQGRGHEQYF | TGTGCCAGCTCCCTCGGACAGGGAAGGGGGCACGAGCAGTACTTC
TRBJ1-1 | NA | TRBV4-3 | once | CASSRGGMNTEAFF | TGCGCCAGCAGTCGAGGAGGGATGAACACTGAAGCTTTCTTT
TRBJ1-2 | TRBD1 | TRBV29-1 | NA | CSVATGGYGYTF | TGCAGCGTTGCCACAGGGGGCTATGGCTACACCTTC
TRBJ1-2 | TRBD1 | TRBV28 | NA | CASIPTGSYGYTF | TGTGCCAGCATTCCGACAGGGTCCTATGGCTACACCTTC
TRBJ1-6 | NA | TRBV4-3 | NA | CASSQDFRESPLHF | TGCGCCAGCAGCCAAGATTTCCGAGAGTCACCCCTCCACTTT
TRBJ2-5 | TRBD1 | TRBV18 | NA | CASSPGQGSFQETQYF | TGTGCCAGCTCACCCGGACAGGGATCGTTCCAAGAGACCCAGTACTTC
TRBJ1-1 | NA | TRBV5-4 | NA | CASSLLGDTEAFF | TGTGCCAGCAGCCTCCTCGGAGACACTGAAGCTTTCTTT
TRBJ1-2 | NA | TRBV3-1/TRBV3-2 | NA | CASSSRAGVGGGGYTF | TGTGCCAGCAGTTCTAGGGCGGGGGTCGGTGGTGGCGGCTACACCTTC
TRBJ1-4 | NA | TRBV21-1 | once | CASSKAGGAEVFF | TGTGCCAGCAGCAAAGCGGGAGGGGCCGAGGTGTTTTTT
TRBJ1-5 | NA | TRBV6-7 | NA | CAREGPENQPQHF | TGTGCCAGGGAGGGCCCGGAGAATCAGCCCCAGCATTTT
TRBJ2-7 | TRBD1 | TRBV5-1 | NA | CASSRETGGGYEQYF | TGCGCCAGCAGCCGCGAGACAGGGGGCGGGTACGAGCAGTACTTC
TRBJ2-5 | NA | TRBV12-3/TRBV12-4 | NA | CASRPDSQETQYF | TGTGCCAGCAGACCAGACAGCCAAGAGACCCAGTACTTC
TRBJ2-1 | NA | TRBV30 | NA | CAWNPGRSNEQFF | TGTGCCTGGAACCCAGGTCGCAGCAATGAGCAGTTCTTC
TRBJ2-3 | NA | TRBV7-6 | NA | CASTEDTQYF | TGTGCCAGCACTGAGGATACGCAGTATTTT
TRBJ2-1 | TRBD2 | TRBV13 | NA | CASSLVASGGIFNEQFF | TGTGCCAGCAGCTTAGTGGCTAGCGGGGGAATTTTCAATGAGCAGTTCTTC
TRBJ2-5 | TRBD2 | TRBV7-8 | NA | CASSLAASGETQYF | TGTGCCAGCAGCTTAGCGGCTAGCGGGGAGACCCAGTACTTC
TRBJ2-5 | NA | TRBV6-5 | few | CASTTGVNGETQYF | TGTGCCAGCACGACGGGAGTCAACGGAGAGACCCAGTACTTC
TRBJ2-4 | NA | TRBV29-1 | NA | CSVSQGSKNIQYF | TGCAGCGTATCCCAGGGGAGCAAAAACATTCAGTACTTC